The entry below gives a single TCR beta chain sequence along with its context. This specimen belongs to a study of blood T cell repertoires in COVID-19. The overall study: From the United States, Italy and Spain came samples of acute and convalescent COVID-19. T cells, B-cell-depleted T cells, or PBMCs supplied cDNA or gDNA.

Authors' processing steps: Counts of nucleated cells, estimated from reference gene primer amplification, were obtained. Sequencing was performed with immunoSEQ multiplex PCR; in TCRdb, only in-frame clones are kept and a portion is missing. Clone size and the V and J calls come from that table; the DNA yielded D and trimming. This sample has fewer than 30,000 clones; 65% to 90% occur once, and the top ten carry around 25%. CDR3 length: 14 amino acids. CDR1 SGHAT and CDR2 FQDESV come from the germline V gene (reference sequence). V dropped 1 base and J dropped 4; count of bases not matched to a gene: 3.

The sample was peripheral blood. The TCR comes from a human donor in a cohort sampled during active COVID-19. The gene calls are TRBV11-1 and TRBJ2-7, with 8 positions matching TRBD2. CDR3 nucleotide sequence: TGTGCCAGCAGCTTAGGGAGCGGGGGATACGAGCAGTACTTC. Translation gives CASSLGSGGYEQYF.